Listed below are T cell receptor beta chains from one sample, sequenced in a study of blood T cell repertoires in COVID-19. TCRdb's copy holds only in-frame clones and misses some; the assay was immunoSEQ multiplex PCR. The data show a few hundred thousand clones, 86% seen once. The sample consisted of PBMCs or T cells enriched from blood (not recorded which). Every receptor here comes from a woman aged 25 to 39 who had been exposed to COVID-19. The CDR3 runs from the conserved cysteine through the conserved F or W. A D gene is named only where the DNA matches it firmly.

j_call d_call v_call cdr3_aa cdr3_nt
TRBJ2-3 - TRBV2 CASCASTDTQYF TGTGCCAGCTGTGCGAGCACAGATACGCAGTATTTT
TRBJ2-1 - TRBV21-1 CASSRHPTSGGVKVPYNEQFF TGTGCCAGCAGCAGACACCCGACTAGCGGGGGGGTGAAGGTGCCCTACAATGAGCAGTTCTTC
TRBJ2-3 - TRBV7-6 CASSLAGGTDTQYF TGTGCCAGCAGCTTAGCAGGGGGCACAGATACGCAGTATTTT
TRBJ1-5 - TRBV6-2/TRBV6-3 CASSYGGWLSNQPQHF TGTGCCAGCAGTTACGGAGGGTGGTTAAGCAATCAGCCCCAGCATTTT
TRBJ1-2 TRBD1 TRBV19 CASTPGQGLSGYTF TGTGCCAGTACCCCGGGACAGGGGCTCAGTGGCTACACCTTC
TRBJ2-2 - TRBV11-2 CASKSGPDTGELFF TGTGCCAGCAAGAGCGGGCCCGACACCGGGGAGCTGTTTTTT
TRBJ2-3 TRBD1 TRBV10-1 CASSESGGRGDTQYF TGCGCCAGCAGTGAGTCTGGGGGCAGGGGGGATACGCAGTATTTT
TRBJ2-6 - TRBV27 CASSLRVDSVNSGANVLTF TGTGCCAGCAGTTTAAGAGTCGACAGTGTAAACTCTGGGGCCAACGTCCTGACTTTC
TRBJ2-2 - TRBV5-5 CASSRSGVANTGELFF TGTGCCAGCAGCAGATCAGGGGTCGCGAACACCGGGGAGCTGTTTTTT
TRBJ1-1 - TRBV2 CASSELTMNTEAFF TGTGCCAGCAGTGAACTGACTATGAACACTGAAGCTTTCTTT
TRBJ1-2 - TRBV4-1 CASNRLSPVYYGYTF TGCGCCAGCAACCGACTCAGTCCCGTTTACTATGGCTACACCTTC
TRBJ1-2 - TRBV6-2/TRBV6-3 CASSSRTGKGF TGTGCCAGCAGTTCTAGGACTGGAAAGGGCTTC
TRBJ1-5 - TRBV2 CASSPGQGGQPQHF TGTGCCAGCAGTCCCGGGCAGGGTGGACAGCCCCAGCATTTT
TRBJ2-1 - TRBV12-5 CASGLALGGGANNEQFF TGTGCTAGTGGTTTGGCCCTAGGGGGGGGAGCGAACAATGAGCAGTTCTTC
TRBJ1-4 TRBD1 TRBV2 CASRLRDRGGKLFF TGTGCCAGCCGACTCCGGGACAGGGGAGGGAAACTGTTTTTT
TRBJ1-2 - TRBV7-9 CASSLASGNHNYGYTF TGTGCCAGCAGCTTAGCCTCCGGGAACCATAACTATGGCTACACCTTC
TRBJ1-5 - TRBV27 CASRRQASNQPQHF TGTGCCAGCAGGAGACAGGCGAGCAATCAGCCCCAGCATTTT
TRBJ1-2 TRBD1 TRBV7-2 CASSIQQGSVSGYTF TGTGCCAGCAGCATACAACAGGGGTCCGTCTCTGGCTACACCTTC